These T cell receptor beta chains were read from a single sample in a study of glioma-infiltrating T cells. MiXCR, run by TCRdb on the multiplex PCR reads, gives a single entry per CDR3 protein. The sample consists of roughly 40,000 distinct CDR3 sequences, approximately 20% of them appearing once. Material for sequencing was glioma tissue, nonneoplastic brain tissue, or PBMCs (not recorded which). These receptors originate from a human donor with low-grade glioma or glioblastoma, undergoing nonglioma brain surgery, or in good health (not recorded which). Each CDR3 is given with its conserved first and last residue. The D gene is left open where the match is weak. Size is omitted from some rows. Given values are once, few, many or a class for expanded clones.

J gene,D gene,clone size,V gene,CDR3 DNA,CDR3 protein
TRBJ2-2,NA,once,TRBV27,TGTGCCAGCAGTTTATCGATTCAACCCACCAAGGAGCTGTTTTTT,CASSLSIQPTKELFF
TRBJ2-3,TRBD1,many,TRBV28,TGTGCCAGCAGTGGGACAGTCGAACAGACAGATACGCAGTATTTT,CASSGTVEQTDTQYF
TRBJ2-3,NA,many,TRBV6-1,TGTGCCAGCAGCAAACAGAGCACAGATACGCAGTATTTT,CASSKQSTDTQYF
TRBJ2-1,NA,many,TRBV27,TGTGCCAGCAGTTTATACGGTGGGGCCGGGGATGAGCAGTTCTTC,CASSLYGGAGDEQFF
TRBJ1-1,NA,NA,TRBV7-9,TGTGTTAGCAGCTTACAAGGGACTGAAGCTTTCTTT,CVSSLQGTEAFF
TRBJ2-3,TRBD2,many,TRBV6-2/TRBV6-3,TGTGCCAGCAGTTACTCACCGGGACTAGCGGTTCCTTTTCTGGATACGCAGTATTTT,CASSYSPGLAVPFLDTQYF
TRBJ1-2,NA,NA,TRBV28,TGTGCCAGCAGATTGACCTCTAACTATGGCTACACCTTC,CASRLTSNYGYTF
TRBJ1-1,TRBD1,many,TRBV28,TGTGCCAGCACCGAGGACAGGGTAAACACTGAAGCTTTCTTT,CASTEDRVNTEAFF
TRBJ2-2,NA,many,TRBV3-1,TGTGCCAGCAGCTATATCACCGGGGAGCTGTTTTTT,CASSYITGELFF
TRBJ2-5,TRBD1,many,TRBV15,TGTGCCACCAGCAGAGATCGGACAGGAATGGAGACCCAGTACTTC,CATSRDRTGMETQYF
TRBJ2-2,NA,once,TRBV9,TGTGCCAGCAGCCCCCGGGCCGGGGAGACCGGGGAGCTGTTTTTT,CASSPRAGETGELFF